Following are 8 T cell receptor beta chains from one sample sequenced in a study of blood T cell repertoires in COVID-19. The assay was immunoSEQ multiplex PCR, and TCRdb's table has in-frame clones only and misses some. The sample shows 85,000 to 100,000 clones, 90% of them seen only once. Sequencing was done on a sample of peripheral blood. The receptors come from a man between 60 and 75 years old with acute or convalescent COVID-19.

The J gene is TRBJ2-1, the V gene TRBV27; 9 bases align to TRBD1. Germline V gives CDR1 MNHEY, CDR2 SMNVEV (reference sequence). The CDR3 spans 15 residues. Losses at the gene ends were 5 bases for V and 4 bases for J; bases not matched to a gene: 6. CDR3 residues: CASSPGTGQYNEQFF. CDR3 nucleotide sequence: TGTGCCAGCAGTCCAGGGACAGGGCAGTACAATGAGCAGTTCTTC.

The chain employs TRBV18 and TRBJ1-1; D might be TRBD1 (6 bases). V lost 5 bases, J lost 4 bases, and 11 bases lay in between. CDR3 size: 13 residues. Germline V CDR1 and CDR2: KGHSH, LQKENI. CDR3 protein: CASSEQGGTEAFF. As DNA, the CDR3 is TGTGCCAGCTCAGAACAGGGCGGCACTGAAGCTTTCTTT.

The chain joins TRBV5-8 to TRBJ1-5; perhaps TRBD1 as D (5 bases). The V and J ends lost 4 bases and 4 bases respectively, with 6 bases between them. CDR3 size: 12 residues. The V gene's germline CDR1 is SGHTS and CDR2 YDEGEE. The CDR3: CASSRGNQPQHF. As DNA, the CDR3 is TGTGCCAGCAGCCGGGGGAATCAGCCCCAGCATTTT.

The chain is built from TRBV30 and TRBJ1-3, with 7 bases aligning to TRBD1. J lost 4 bases, V lost 5 bases, and 8 bases had no gene match. This CDR3 has 14 amino acids. Looked up from germline, CDR1 is GTSNPN and CDR2 is SVGIG (reference sequence). This CDR3 reads CAWGKRGLGNTIYF. As DNA, the CDR3 is TGTGCCTGGGGGAAAAGGGGGCTCGGAAACACCATATATTTT.

CDR3 sequence: CAWGQGNTIYF. The DNA for the CDR3 is TGTGCCTGGGGACAAGGAAACACCATATATTTT. The chain has TRBV30 and TRBJ1-3, with D perhaps TRBD1 (5 bases). The CDR3 sequence is 11 residues long. CDR1 and CDR2 (germline): GTSNPN, SVGIG (reference sequence). V was trimmed by 5 bases and J by 4 bases, leaving 6 bases between them.

This rearrangement joins TRBV7-2 to TRBJ1-1; D perhaps matches TRBD1 (6 bases). The CDR3 loop spans 14 amino acids. V was pared by 5 bases and J by 1 base, with 11 bases between. CDR1 SGHTA and CDR2 FQGNSA come from the germline V gene. The CDR3 loop reads CASSPQGRNTEAFF. In DNA form, the CDR3 reads TGTGCCAGCAGCCCGCAGGGGCGGAACACTGAAGCTTTCTTT. Based on the CDR3 plus reference TRBV7-2 and TRBJ1-1, the full variable domain is GAGVSQSPSNKVTEKGKDVELRCDPISGHTALYWYRQSLGQGLEFLIYFQGNSAPDKSGLPSDRFSAERTGGSVSTLTIQRTQQEDSAVYLCASSPQGRNTEAFFGQGTRLTVV.

The chain is built from TRBV11-2 and TRBJ2-1, with TRBD2 as a possible D gene (5 bases). V was trimmed by 1 base and J by 4 bases, leaving 17 bases between them. Germline V gives CDR1 SGHAT, CDR2 FQNNGV. This CDR3 has 17 residues. The CDR3 spells CASSLVPGGVEYNEQFF. The CDR3 DNA reads as TGTGCCAGCAGCTTAGTCCCCGGAGGCGTCGAATACAATGAGCAGTTCTTC.

This sequence joins TRBV3-1 (or the pseudogene TRBV3-2) and TRBJ2-5; 8 bases are a match to TRBD1. The CDR3 length is 14 residues. J gave up 4 bases and V 3 bases, and 4 bases lay outside the gene matches. Germline V gives CDR1 LGHDT, CDR2 YNNKEL (reference sequence). The CDR3 loop reads CASSHLTGGETQYF. The CDR3 region has the DNA TGTGCCAGCAGCCATCTAACAGGGGGAGAGACCCAGTACTTC.